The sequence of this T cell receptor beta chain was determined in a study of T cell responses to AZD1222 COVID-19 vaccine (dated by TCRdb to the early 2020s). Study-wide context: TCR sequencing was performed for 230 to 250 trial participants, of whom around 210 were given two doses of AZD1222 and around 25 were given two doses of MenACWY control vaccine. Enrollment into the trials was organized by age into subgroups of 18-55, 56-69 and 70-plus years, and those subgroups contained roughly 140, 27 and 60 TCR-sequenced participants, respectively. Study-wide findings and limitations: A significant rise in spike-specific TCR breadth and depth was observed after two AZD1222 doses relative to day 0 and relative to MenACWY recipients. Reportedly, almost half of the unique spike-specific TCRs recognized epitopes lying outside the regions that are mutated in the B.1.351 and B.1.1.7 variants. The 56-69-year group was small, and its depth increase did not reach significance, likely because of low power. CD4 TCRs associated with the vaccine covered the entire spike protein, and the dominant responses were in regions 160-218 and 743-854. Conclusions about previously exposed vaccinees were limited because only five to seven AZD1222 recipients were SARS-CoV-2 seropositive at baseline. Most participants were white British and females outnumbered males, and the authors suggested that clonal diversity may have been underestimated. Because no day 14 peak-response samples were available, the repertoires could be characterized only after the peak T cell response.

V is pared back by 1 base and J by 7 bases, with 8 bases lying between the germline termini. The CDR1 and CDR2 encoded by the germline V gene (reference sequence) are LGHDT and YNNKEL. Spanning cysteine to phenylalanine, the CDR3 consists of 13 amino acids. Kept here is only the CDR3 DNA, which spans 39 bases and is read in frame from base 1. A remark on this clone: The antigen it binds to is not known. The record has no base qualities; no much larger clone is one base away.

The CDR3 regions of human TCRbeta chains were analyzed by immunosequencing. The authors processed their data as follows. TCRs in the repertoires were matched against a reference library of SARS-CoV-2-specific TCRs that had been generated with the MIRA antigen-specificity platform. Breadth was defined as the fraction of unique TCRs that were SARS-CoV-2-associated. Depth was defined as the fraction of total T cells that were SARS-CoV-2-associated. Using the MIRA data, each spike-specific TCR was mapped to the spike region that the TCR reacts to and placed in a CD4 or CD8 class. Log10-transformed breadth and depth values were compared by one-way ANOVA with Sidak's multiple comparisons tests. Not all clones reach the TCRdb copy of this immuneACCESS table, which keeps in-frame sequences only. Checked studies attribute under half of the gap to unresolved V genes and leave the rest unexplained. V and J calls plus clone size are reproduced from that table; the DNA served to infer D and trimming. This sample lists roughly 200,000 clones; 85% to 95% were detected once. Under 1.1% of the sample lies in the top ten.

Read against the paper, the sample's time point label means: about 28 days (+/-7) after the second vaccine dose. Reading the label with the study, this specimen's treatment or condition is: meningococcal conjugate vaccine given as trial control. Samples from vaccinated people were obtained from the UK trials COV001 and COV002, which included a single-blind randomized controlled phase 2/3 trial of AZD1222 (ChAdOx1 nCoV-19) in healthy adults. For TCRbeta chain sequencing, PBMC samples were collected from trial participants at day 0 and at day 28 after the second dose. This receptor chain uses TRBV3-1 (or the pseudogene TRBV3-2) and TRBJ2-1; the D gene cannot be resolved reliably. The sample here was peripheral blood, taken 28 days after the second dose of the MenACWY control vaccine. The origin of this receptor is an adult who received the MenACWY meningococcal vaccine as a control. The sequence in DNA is TGTGCCAGCAGCCAAGTACCTGGGAATGAGCAGTTCTTC. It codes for CASSQVPGNEQFF.